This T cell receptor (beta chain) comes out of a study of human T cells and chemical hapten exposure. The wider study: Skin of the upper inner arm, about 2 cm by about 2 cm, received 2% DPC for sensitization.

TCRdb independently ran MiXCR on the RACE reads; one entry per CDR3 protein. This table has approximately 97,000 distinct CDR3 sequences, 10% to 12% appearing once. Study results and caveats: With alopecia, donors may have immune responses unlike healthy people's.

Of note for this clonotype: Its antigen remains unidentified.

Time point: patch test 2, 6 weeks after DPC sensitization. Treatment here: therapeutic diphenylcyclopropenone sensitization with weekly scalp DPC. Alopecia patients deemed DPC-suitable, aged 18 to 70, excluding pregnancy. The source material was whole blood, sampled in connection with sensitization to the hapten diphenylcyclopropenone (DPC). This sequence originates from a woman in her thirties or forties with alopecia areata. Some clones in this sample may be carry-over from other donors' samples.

The chain's CDR3 is CASSEGITQSPLHF. The DNA of the CDR3 is TGCGCCAGCAGTGAGGGTATCACGCAATCACCCCTCCACTTT. The J gene is TRBJ1-6, the V gene TRBV10-2; D unresolved. CDR1 is WSHSY and CDR2 is SAAADI in the germline V gene. CDR3 length: 14 residues. The V end was cut by 2 bases, the J end by 10 bases, with 12 bases between.